The source of this T cell receptor (beta chain) is a study of blood T cell repertoires in COVID-19. Background on the study: The United States, Italy and Spain supplied acute and convalescent COVID-19 samples.

Germline values: CDR1 KGHSH, CDR2 LQKENI. The CDR3 is 16 residues long. V was clipped by 4 bases and J by 0 bases; unmatched bases: 5. Authors' data handling: From reference gene primer amplification, estimates of nucleated cell counts were derived. Repertoires were generated with immunoSEQ multiplex PCR, while TCRdb's copy carries only in-frame clones and drops some. The V and J calls and clone size were taken over from that table, and D and trimming were inferred from the DNA. The sample carries 300,000 to 400,000 clones, over 75% recorded once. The TCR was taken from a woman in her twenties or thirties with acute COVID-19. This chain links TRBV18 with TRBJ1-3; TRBD1 matches 8 bases. Sequenced: PBMCs or T cells enriched from blood (not recorded which). CDR3 protein: CASSLLQGDSGNTIYF. The CDR3 DNA is TGTGCCAGCTCACTATTACAGGGGGACTCTGGAAACACCATATATTTT.